This TCR beta chain comes out of a study of cytotoxic CD8 clonotypes in ibrutinib-treated CLL. Turning to the study itself: Response material was collected after a median 12 months of treatment, range 6 to 36. General study points: Whereas clonality rose at ibrutinib response, it declined toward baseline at progression. Clonality measured at baseline exceeded age-matched healthy donors, tracking circulating CD8+ T-cell counts.

Concerning this clone: Its antigen remains unknown.

Produced via immunoSEQ multiplex PCR; TCRdb's table is partial and in-frame only. The table includes some 130,000 clones, 70% to 90% detected once. Roughly 2 micrograms of genomic DNA from cryopreserved PBMCs went into TCR beta libraries. V lost 0 bases to trimming and J lost 2 bases; unmatched junction nucleotides: 16. The CDR3 runs to 19 residues. In germline, CDR1 is SGDLS, CDR2 YYNGEE. The source material was PBMCs, sampled after 24 months of ibrutinib treatment. The chain uses TRBV9 and TRBJ1-2; 7 nucleotides agree with TRBD1. This receptor was identified in a human donor with chronic lymphocytic leukemia. The CDR3 loop reads CASSVGLTGQTPENYGYTF. The CDR3 DNA sequence: TGTGCCAGCAGCGTAGGGTTGACGGGACAGACCCCAGAGAACTATGGCTACACCTTC.